The following is a T cell receptor beta chain sequence with its context. The identical CDR3 is also encoded by other nucleotide sequences in the sample. This sample is drawn from a study of blood T cell repertoires in COVID-19. For the study at large: Acute-phase and convalescent COVID-19 samples originated in the United States, Italy and Spain. In each case, the material was cDNA or gDNA derived from T cells, B-cell-depleted T cells, or PBMCs.

Germline CDR1 and CDR2: SGHDT and YYEEEE. The CDR3 runs 15 residues. The germline V and J ends were trimmed by 0 bases and 1 base, with 10 bases remaining between them. Authors' methods: Reference gene primers were amplified, and this amplification served to estimate nucleated cell counts. Using immunoSEQ multiplex PCR, the repertoire was profiled, and TCRdb retains in-frame clones only, with some absent. The V and J calls and the clone size are those of that table, but D and trimming were determined from the DNA. This table has 150,000 to 200,000 clones, around 80% appearing once. The sample taken for sequencing was peripheral blood. The chain combines TRBV5-6 with TRBJ1-1; the D gene is possibly TRBD1 (5 bases). This sequence was found in an elderly woman with acute or convalescent COVID-19. The CDR3 nucleotides are TGTGCCAGCAGCTTGGGACCCCAGGGGAACACTGAAGCTTTCTTT. Its protein product is CASSLGPQGNTEAFF.